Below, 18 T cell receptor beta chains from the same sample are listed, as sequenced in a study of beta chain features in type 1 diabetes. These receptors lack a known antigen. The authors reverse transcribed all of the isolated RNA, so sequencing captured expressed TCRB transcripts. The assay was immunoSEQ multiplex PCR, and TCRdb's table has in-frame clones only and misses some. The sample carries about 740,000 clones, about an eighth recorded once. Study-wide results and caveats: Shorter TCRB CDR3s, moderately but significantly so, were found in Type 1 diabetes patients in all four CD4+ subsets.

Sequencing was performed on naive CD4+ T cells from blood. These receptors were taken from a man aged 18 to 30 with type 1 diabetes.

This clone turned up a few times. CDR3 DNA: TGTGCCAGCAGCTTCTTCGGGCTATTTGAAGCTTTCTTT. As protein: CASSFFGLFEAFF. The chain uses TRBV11-2 and TRBJ1-1; D is uncertain. This CDR3 is 13 amino acids long. Trimming took 3 bases from V and 7 from J, leaving 12 bases between them. The germline CDR1 and CDR2 sequences are SGHAT and FQNNGV.

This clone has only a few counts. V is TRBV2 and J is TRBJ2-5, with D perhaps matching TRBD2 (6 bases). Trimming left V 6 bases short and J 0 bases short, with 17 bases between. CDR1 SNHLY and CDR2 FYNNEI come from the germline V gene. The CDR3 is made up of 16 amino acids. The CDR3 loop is CASRRIRGDNQETQYF. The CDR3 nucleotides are TGTGCCAGCAGACGAATCCGCGGGGATAACCAAGAGACCCAGTACTTC.

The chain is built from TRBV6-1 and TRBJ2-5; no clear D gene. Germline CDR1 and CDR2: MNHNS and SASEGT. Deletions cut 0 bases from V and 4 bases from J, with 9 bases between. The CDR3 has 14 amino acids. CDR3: CASSEARSGETQYF. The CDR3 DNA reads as TGTGCCAGCAGTGAAGCGCGGTCTGGAGAGACCCAGTACTTC.

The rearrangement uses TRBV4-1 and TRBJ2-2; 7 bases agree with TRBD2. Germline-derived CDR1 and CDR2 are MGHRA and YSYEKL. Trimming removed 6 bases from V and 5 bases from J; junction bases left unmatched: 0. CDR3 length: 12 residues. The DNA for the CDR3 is TGCGCCAGCAGGCGGGGGACCGGGGAGCTGTTTTTT. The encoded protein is CASRRGTGELFF.

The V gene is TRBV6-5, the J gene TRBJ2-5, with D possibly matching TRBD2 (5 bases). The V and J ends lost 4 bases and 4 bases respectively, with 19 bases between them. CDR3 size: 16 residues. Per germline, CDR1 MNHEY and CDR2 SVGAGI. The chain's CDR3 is CASSSTGNTRSETQYF. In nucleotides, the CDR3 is TGTGCCAGCAGTTCAACGGGGAATACTAGGTCAGAGACCCAGTACTTC.

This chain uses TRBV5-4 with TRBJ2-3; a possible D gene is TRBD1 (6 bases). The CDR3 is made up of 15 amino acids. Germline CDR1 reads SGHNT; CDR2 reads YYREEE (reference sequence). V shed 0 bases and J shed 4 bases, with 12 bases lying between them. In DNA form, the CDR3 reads TGTGCCAGCAGCTTGGACCAGGGGCGCCCAGATACGCAGTATTTT. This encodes CASSLDQGRPDTQYF.

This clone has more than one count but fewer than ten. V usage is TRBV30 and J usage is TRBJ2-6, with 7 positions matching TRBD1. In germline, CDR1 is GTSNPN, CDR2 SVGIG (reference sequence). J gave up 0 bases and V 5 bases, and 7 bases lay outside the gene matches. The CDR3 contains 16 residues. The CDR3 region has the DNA TGTGCCTGGGCGACAGGGAAAATCTCTGGGGCCAACGTCCTGACTTTC. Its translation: CAWATGKISGANVLTF.

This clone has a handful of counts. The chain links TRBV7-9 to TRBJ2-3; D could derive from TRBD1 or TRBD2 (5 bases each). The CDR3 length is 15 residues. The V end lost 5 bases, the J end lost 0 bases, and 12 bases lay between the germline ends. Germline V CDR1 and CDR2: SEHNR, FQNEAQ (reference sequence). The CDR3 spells CASSHRGPSTDTQYF. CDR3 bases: TGTGCCAGCAGCCACCGGGGCCCTAGCACAGATACGCAGTATTTT.

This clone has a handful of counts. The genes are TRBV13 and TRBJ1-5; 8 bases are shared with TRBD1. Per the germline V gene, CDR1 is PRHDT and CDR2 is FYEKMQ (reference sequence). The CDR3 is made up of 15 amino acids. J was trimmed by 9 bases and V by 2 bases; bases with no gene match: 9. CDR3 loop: CASSLRAGGLWPQHF. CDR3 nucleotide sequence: TGTGCCAGCAGCTTACGAGCAGGGGGCTTGTGGCCCCAGCATTTT.

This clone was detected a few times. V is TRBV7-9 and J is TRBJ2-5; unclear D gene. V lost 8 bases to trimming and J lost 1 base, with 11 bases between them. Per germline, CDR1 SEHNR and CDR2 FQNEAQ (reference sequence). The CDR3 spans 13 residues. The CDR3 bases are TGTGCCAGCTCCCCCCGGGTCCAAGAGACCCAGTACTTC. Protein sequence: CASSPRVQETQYF.

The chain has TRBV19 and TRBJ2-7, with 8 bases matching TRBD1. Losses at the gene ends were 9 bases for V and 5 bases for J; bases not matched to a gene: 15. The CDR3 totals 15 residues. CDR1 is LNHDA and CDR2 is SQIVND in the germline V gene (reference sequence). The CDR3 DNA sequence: TGTGCCAGCGGCCCCCGGGACAGGCTTCTCAACGAGCAGTACTTC. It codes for CASGPRDRLLNEQYF.

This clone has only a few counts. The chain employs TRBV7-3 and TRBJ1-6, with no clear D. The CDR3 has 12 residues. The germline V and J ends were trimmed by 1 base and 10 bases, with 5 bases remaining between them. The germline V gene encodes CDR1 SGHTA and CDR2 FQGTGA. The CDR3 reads CASSLNGSPLHF. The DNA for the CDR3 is TGTGCCAGCAGCTTAAACGGGTCACCCCTCCACTTT.

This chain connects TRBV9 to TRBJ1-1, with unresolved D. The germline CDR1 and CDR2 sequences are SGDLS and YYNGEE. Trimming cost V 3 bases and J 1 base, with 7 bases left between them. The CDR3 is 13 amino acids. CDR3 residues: CASSEPGNTEAFF. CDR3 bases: TGTGCCAGCAGCGAGCCGGGGAACACTGAAGCTTTCTTT.

CDR3 sequence (DNA): TGCGCCAGCAGCCACGGAACAGGGATTAGCAATCAGCCCCAGCATTTT. Protein product: CASSHGTGISNQPQHF. The chain links TRBV4-1 to TRBJ1-5, with TRBD1 as a possible D gene (6 bases). Trimming shortened V by 3 bases and J by 0 bases, and 12 bases separated the two germline ends. The CDR3 spans 16 residues. The germline gives CDR1 MGHRA, CDR2 YSYEKL.

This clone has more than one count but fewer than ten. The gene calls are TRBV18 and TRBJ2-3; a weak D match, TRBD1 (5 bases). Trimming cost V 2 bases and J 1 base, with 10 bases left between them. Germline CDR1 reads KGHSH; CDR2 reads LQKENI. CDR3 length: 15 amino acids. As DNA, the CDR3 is TGTGCCAGCTCACCAGGGGCATTGGGCACAGATACGCAGTATTTT. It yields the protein CASSPGALGTDTQYF.

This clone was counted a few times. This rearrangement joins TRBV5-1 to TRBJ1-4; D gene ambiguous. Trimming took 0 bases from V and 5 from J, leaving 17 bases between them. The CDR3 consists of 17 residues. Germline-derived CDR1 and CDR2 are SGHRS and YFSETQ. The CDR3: CASSLAGRSGGNEKLFF. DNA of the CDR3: TGCGCCAGCAGCTTGGCCGGCAGGTCGGGAGGCAATGAAAAACTGTTTTTT.

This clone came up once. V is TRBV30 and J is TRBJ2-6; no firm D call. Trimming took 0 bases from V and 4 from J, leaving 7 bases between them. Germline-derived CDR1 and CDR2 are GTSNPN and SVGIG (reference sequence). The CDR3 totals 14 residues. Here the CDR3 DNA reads TGTGCCTGGAGTGTTCCACAGGGGGCCAACGTCCTGACTTTC. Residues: CAWSVPQGANVLTF.

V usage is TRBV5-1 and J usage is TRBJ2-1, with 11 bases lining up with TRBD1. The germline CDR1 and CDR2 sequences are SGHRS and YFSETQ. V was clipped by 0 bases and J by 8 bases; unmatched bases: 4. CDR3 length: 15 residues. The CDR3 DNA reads TGCGCCAGCAGCTTGGACGGACAGGGGGCTGATGAGCAGTTCTTC. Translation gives CASSLDGQGADEQFF. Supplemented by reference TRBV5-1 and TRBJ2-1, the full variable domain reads KAGVTQTPRYLIKTRGQQVTLSCSPISGHRSVSWYQQTPGQGLQFLFEYFSETQRNKGNFPGRFSGRQFSNSRSEMNVSTLELGDSALYLCASSLDGQGADEQFFGPGTRLTVL.